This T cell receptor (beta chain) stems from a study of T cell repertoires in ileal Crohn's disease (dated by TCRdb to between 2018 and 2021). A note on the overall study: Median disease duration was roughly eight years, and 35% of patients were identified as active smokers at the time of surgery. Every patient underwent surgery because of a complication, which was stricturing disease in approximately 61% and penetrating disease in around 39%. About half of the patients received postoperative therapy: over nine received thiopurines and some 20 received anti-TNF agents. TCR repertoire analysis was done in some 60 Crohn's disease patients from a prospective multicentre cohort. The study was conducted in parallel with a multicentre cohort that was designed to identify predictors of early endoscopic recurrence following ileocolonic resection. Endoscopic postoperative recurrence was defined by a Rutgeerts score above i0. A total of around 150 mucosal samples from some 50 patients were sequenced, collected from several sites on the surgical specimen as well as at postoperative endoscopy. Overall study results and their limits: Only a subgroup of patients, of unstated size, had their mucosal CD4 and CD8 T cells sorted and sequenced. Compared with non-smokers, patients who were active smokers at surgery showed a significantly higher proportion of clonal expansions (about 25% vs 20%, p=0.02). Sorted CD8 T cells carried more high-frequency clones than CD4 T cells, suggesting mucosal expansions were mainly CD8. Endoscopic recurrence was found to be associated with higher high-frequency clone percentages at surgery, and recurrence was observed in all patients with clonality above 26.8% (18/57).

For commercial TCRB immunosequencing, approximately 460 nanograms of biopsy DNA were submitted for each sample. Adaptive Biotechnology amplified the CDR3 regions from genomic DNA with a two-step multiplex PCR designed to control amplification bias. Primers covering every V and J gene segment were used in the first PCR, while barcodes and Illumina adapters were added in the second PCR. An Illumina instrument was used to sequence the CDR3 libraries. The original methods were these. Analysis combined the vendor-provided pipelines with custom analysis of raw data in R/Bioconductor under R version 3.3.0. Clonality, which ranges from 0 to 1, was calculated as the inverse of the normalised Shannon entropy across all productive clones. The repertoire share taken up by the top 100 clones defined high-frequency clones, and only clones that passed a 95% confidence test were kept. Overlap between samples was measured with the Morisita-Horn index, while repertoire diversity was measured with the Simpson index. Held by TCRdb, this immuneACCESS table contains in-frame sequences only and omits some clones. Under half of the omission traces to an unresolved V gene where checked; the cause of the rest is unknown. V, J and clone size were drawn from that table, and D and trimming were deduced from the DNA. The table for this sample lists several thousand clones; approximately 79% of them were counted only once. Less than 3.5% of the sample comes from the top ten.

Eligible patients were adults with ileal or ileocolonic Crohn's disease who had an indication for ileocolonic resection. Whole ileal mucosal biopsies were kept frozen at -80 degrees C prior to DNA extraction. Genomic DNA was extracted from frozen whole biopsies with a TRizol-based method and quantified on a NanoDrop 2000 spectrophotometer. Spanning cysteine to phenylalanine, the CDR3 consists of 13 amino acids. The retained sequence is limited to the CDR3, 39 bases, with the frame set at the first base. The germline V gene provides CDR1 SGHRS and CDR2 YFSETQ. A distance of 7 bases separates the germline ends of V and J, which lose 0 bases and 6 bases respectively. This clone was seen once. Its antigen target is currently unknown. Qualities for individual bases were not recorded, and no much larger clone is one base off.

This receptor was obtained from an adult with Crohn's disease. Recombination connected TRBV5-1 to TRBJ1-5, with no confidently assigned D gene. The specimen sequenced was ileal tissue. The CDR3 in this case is CASSLGAAQPQHF. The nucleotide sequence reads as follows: TGCGCCAGCAGCTTGGGTGCGGCTCAGCCCCAGCATTTT.